These T cell receptor beta chains were read from a single sample in a study of cytomegalovirus exposure and HLA in healthy donors. Clones were read by immunoSEQ multiplex PCR, and TCRdb kept only the in-frame ones, dropping some. The sample yields 75,000 to 100,000 clones, under 9% seen once. The sequenced sample was PBMCs. The receptors shown here come from a man aged 45-65 years in good health and CMV-seronegative. CDR3s include the opening cysteine and the closing phenylalanine or tryptophan. D genes are given only for firm matches. Where a row states a size, it is once, few, many or the class of an expanded clone; other rows omit it.

v_gene: TRBV12-5; j_gene: TRBJ2-2; abundance: few; len: 15; d_gene: TRBD2; CDR3aa: CAIRWLAVHAGELFF; CDR3nt: TGTGCTATCAGGTGGCTAGCGGTTCATGCCGGGGAGCTGTTTTTT
v_gene: TRBV27; j_gene: TRBJ1-4; abundance: few; len: 14; d_gene: .; CDR3aa: CASSLGSTNEKLFF; CDR3nt: TGTGCCAGCAGTTTAGGCTCAACTAATGAAAAACTGTTTTTT
v_gene: TRBV10-3; j_gene: TRBJ1-2; abundance: .; len: 17; d_gene: .; CDR3aa: CAISGHSGGIRPYGYTF; CDR3nt: TGTGCCATCAGTGGCCACAGTGGGGGGATTAGGCCCTATGGCTACACCTTC
v_gene: TRBV30; j_gene: TRBJ2-7; abundance: few; len: 20; d_gene: .; CDR3aa: CAWSVFLRGTAPGGAYEQYF; CDR3nt: TGTGCCTGGAGTGTTTTTCTGCGAGGGACTGCTCCCGGCGGGGCCTACGAGCAGTACTTC
v_gene: TRBV27; j_gene: TRBJ1-1; abundance: .; len: 17; d_gene: .; CDR3aa: CASSLMGDRRMNTEAFF; CDR3nt: TGTGCCAGCAGTTTAATGGGTGACAGGAGGATGAACACTGAAGCTTTCTTT
v_gene: TRBV7-9; j_gene: TRBJ2-5; abundance: .; len: 16; d_gene: TRBD1; CDR3aa: CASSHRQGVTGETQYF; CDR3nt: TGTGCCAGCAGCCACCGACAGGGGGTAACGGGGGAGACCCAGTACTTC
v_gene: TRBV18; j_gene: TRBJ1-1; abundance: .; len: 16; d_gene: TRBD1; CDR3aa: CASSPSGQGARAEAFF; CDR3nt: TGTGCCAGCTCACCGTCTGGACAGGGGGCGAGGGCTGAAGCTTTCTTT
v_gene: TRBV27; j_gene: TRBJ2-7; abundance: few; len: 15; d_gene: TRBD2; CDR3aa: CASSLTSGWNYEQYF; CDR3nt: TGTGCCAGCAGTTTAACTAGCGGATGGAACTACGAGCAGTACTTC
v_gene: TRBV27; j_gene: TRBJ2-7; abundance: few; len: 16; d_gene: .; CDR3aa: CASSKKKQGSSYEQYF; CDR3nt: TGTGCCAGCAGTAAGAAAAAACAGGGAAGTTCCTACGAGCAGTACTTC
v_gene: TRBV5-6; j_gene: TRBJ2-7; abundance: .; len: 14; d_gene: TRBD2; CDR3aa: CASSILAGSGEQYF; CDR3nt: TGTGCCAGCAGCATACTAGCGGGATCAGGCGAGCAGTACTTC
v_gene: TRBV14; j_gene: TRBJ2-6; abundance: few; len: 13; d_gene: .; CDR3aa: CASSLNGANVLTF; CDR3nt: TGTGCCAGCAGCCTCAATGGGGCCAACGTCCTGACTTTC
v_gene: TRBV30; j_gene: TRBJ1-1; abundance: few; len: 13; d_gene: .; CDR3aa: CAWRAPMNTEAFF; CDR3nt: TGTGCCTGGAGAGCCCCCATGAACACTGAAGCTTTCTTT
v_gene: TRBV2; j_gene: TRBJ2-7; abundance: few; len: 10; d_gene: .; CDR3aa: CASSVYEQYF; CDR3nt: TGTGCCAGTTCAGTCTACGAGCAGTACTTC
v_gene: TRBV6-4; j_gene: TRBJ1-1; abundance: few; len: 12; d_gene: TRBD1; CDR3aa: CASSPGQGVSFF; CDR3nt: TGTGCCAGCAGTCCGGGACAGGGGGTATCTTTCTTT
v_gene: TRBV27; j_gene: TRBJ2-3; abundance: once; len: 19; d_gene: TRBD2; CDR3aa: CASSFKGQLAGGLSDTQYF; CDR3nt: TGTGCCAGCAGTTTTAAGGGACAACTAGCGGGGGGGTTGTCAGATACGCAGTATTTT
v_gene: TRBV7-9; j_gene: TRBJ2-3; abundance: .; len: 16; d_gene: .; CDR3aa: CASSAVGGASPDTQYF; CDR3nt: TGTGCCAGCAGCGCAGTGGGGGGAGCCTCCCCAGATACGCAGTATTTT
v_gene: TRBV6-1; j_gene: TRBJ1-5; abundance: few; len: 15; d_gene: TRBD1; CDR3aa: CASSVQDRGQGPQHF; CDR3nt: TGTGCCAGCAGTGTACAGGACAGGGGGCAGGGGCCCCAGCATTTT
v_gene: TRBV6-5; j_gene: TRBJ1-2; abundance: few; len: 15; d_gene: .; CDR3aa: CASSYSSGGGYGYTF; CDR3nt: TGTGCCAGCAGTTACTCTTCCGGGGGAGGGTATGGCTACACCTTC
v_gene: TRBV19; j_gene: TRBJ1-5; abundance: .; len: 15; d_gene: .; CDR3aa: CASSTRLGSNQPQHF; CDR3nt: TGTGCCAGTAGTACGCGACTAGGGAGCAATCAGCCCCAGCATTTT
v_gene: TRBV28; j_gene: TRBJ1-5; abundance: .; len: 13; d_gene: .; CDR3aa: CASSPMTGQPQHF; CDR3nt: TGTGCCAGCAGTCCCATGACCGGGCAGCCCCAGCATTTT
v_gene: TRBV18; j_gene: TRBJ2-7; abundance: few; len: 15; d_gene: .; CDR3aa: CASSPPGQSSYEQYF; CDR3nt: TGTGCCAGCTCACCACCGGGACAAAGCTCCTACGAGCAGTACTTC
v_gene: TRBV28; j_gene: TRBJ2-2; abundance: .; len: 14; d_gene: TRBD1; CDR3aa: CAAGKQGVSGELFF; CDR3nt: TGTGCCGCGGGCAAACAGGGGGTGTCCGGGGAGCTGTTTTTT
v_gene: TRBV30; j_gene: TRBJ2-7; abundance: .; len: 13; d_gene: TRBD1; CDR3aa: CAWRTGPMYEQYF; CDR3nt: TGTGCCTGGCGGACAGGGCCGATGTACGAGCAGTACTTC
v_gene: TRBV2; j_gene: TRBJ1-2; abundance: few; len: 15; d_gene: .; CDR3aa: CASSETLLANYGYTF; CDR3nt: TGTGCCAGCAGTGAGACGCTCCTAGCTAACTATGGCTACACCTTC
v_gene: TRBV11-2; j_gene: TRBJ2-3; abundance: few; len: 15; d_gene: .; CDR3aa: CASSPEIGGVDTQYF; CDR3nt: TGTGCCAGCAGCCCGGAGATAGGGGGGGTAGATACGCAGTATTTT
v_gene: TRBV19; j_gene: TRBJ1-2; abundance: .; len: 12; d_gene: TRBD1; CDR3aa: CASSAGGYGYTF; CDR3nt: TGTGCCAGTAGTGCAGGGGGCTATGGCTACACCTTC
v_gene: TRBV4-3; j_gene: TRBJ2-4; abundance: .; len: 15; d_gene: TRBD1; CDR3aa: CASSQDGTGKNIQYF; CDR3nt: TGCGCCAGCAGCCAAGACGGGACAGGGAAAAACATTCAGTACTTC
v_gene: TRBV4-2; j_gene: TRBJ2-3; abundance: few; len: 17; d_gene: TRBD1; CDR3aa: CASSQERGTGGGDTQYF; CDR3nt: TGTGCCAGCAGCCAAGAAAGGGGGACAGGGGGTGGAGATACGCAGTATTTT
v_gene: TRBV27; j_gene: TRBJ1-6; abundance: few; len: 15; d_gene: .; CDR3aa: CASSLSRSYNSPLHF; CDR3nt: TGTGCCAGCAGTTTATCCAGGTCCTATAATTCACCCCTCCACTTT
v_gene: TRBV7-9; j_gene: TRBJ2-7; abundance: .; len: 12; d_gene: .; CDR3aa: CASSLSEYKQYF; CDR3nt: TGTGCCAGCAGCCTTTCTGAATACAAGCAGTACTTC
v_gene: TRBV11-2; j_gene: TRBJ1-2; abundance: few; len: 15; d_gene: .; CDR3aa: CASSLGTITNYGYTF; CDR3nt: TGTGCCAGCAGCTTAGGGACAATTACTAACTATGGCTACACCTTC
v_gene: TRBV4-3; j_gene: TRBJ2-1; abundance: few; len: 16; d_gene: TRBD2; CDR3aa: CASSLRTSGTYNEQFF; CDR3nt: TGCGCCAGCAGCCTCAGGACTAGCGGGACCTACAATGAGCAGTTCTTC
v_gene: TRBV9; j_gene: TRBJ2-2; abundance: .; len: 14; d_gene: .; CDR3aa: CASTLPPDTGELFF; CDR3nt: TGTGCCAGCACCCTACCCCCCGACACCGGGGAGCTGTTTTTT
v_gene: TRBV10-3; j_gene: TRBJ1-1; abundance: .; len: 13; d_gene: .; CDR3aa: CAISDSRGTEAFF; CDR3nt: TGTGCCATCAGTGACTCCAGGGGCACTGAAGCTTTCTTT
v_gene: TRBV21-1; j_gene: TRBJ2-1; abundance: .; len: 18; d_gene: .; CDR3aa: CASSKGQSRSGRGNEQFF; CDR3nt: TGTGCCAGCAGCAAAGGTCAGTCGAGGAGCGGGAGGGGGAATGAGCAGTTCTTC
v_gene: TRBV5-1; j_gene: TRBJ2-5; abundance: few; len: 14; d_gene: TRBD2; CDR3aa: CASSLAGGQETQYF; CDR3nt: TGCGCCAGCAGCTTAGCGGGGGGGCAAGAGACCCAGTACTTC
v_gene: TRBV29-1; j_gene: TRBJ1-3; abundance: .; len: 14; d_gene: .; CDR3aa: CSVRSPTSGNTIYF; CDR3nt: TGCAGCGTTCGGAGCCCTACCTCTGGAAACACCATATATTTT
v_gene: TRBV6-4; j_gene: TRBJ1-5; abundance: .; len: 12; d_gene: .; CDR3aa: CASRNRDQPQHF; CDR3nt: TGTGCCAGCAGAAACAGAGATCAGCCCCAGCATTTT